The 13 T cell receptor beta chains given below trace back to one sample, sequenced in a study of beta chain features in type 1 diabetes. Reverse transcription of all isolated RNA meant that expressed TCRB transcripts were sequenced. Libraries were prepared by immunoSEQ multiplex PCR; TCRdb keeps only in-frame clonotypes and omits some of them. The sample lists approximately 38,000 clones, 45% to 50% occurring once. Sequencing was performed on central memory CD4+ T cells from blood. The source of these receptors is a young woman in good health.

The count of this clone is one. The chain links TRBV20-1 to TRBJ1-2; D gene uncertain. Trimming cost V 6 bases and J 12 bases, with 17 bases left between them. The CDR3 covers 11 residues. In germline, CDR1 is DFQATT, CDR2 SNEGSKA (reference sequence). CDR3 in amino acids: CSAFPNGVNTF. For the CDR3, the DNA is TGCAGTGCCTTCCCTAACGGGGTTAACACCTTC.

The gene calls are TRBV19 and TRBJ1-4; D is undetermined. The germline V gene has CDR1 LNHDA and CDR2 SQIVND (reference sequence). The V and J ends lost 4 bases and 0 bases respectively, with 12 bases between them. CDR3 length equals 16 residues. CDR3 nucleotides: TGTGCCAGTAGTACGTTAACAGTTGCAACTAATGAAAAACTGTTTTTT. It yields the protein CASSTLTVATNEKLFF. The full variable domain, with the rest looked up from reference TRBV19 and TRBJ1-4, is DGGITQSPKYLFRKEGQNVTLSCEQNLNHDAMYWYRQDPGQGLRLIYYSQIVNDFQKGDIAEGYSVSREKKESFPLTVTSAQKNPTAFYLCASSTLTVATNEKLFFGSGTQLSVL.

The chain recombines TRBV7-2 with TRBJ2-6; 7 nucleotides agree with TRBD1. After removal of 4 bases from V and 0 bases from J, the junction contained 12 bases not matched to a gene. The CDR3 is made up of 19 amino acids. Germline lookup yields CDR1 SGHTA and CDR2 FQGNSA. The DNA for the CDR3 is TGTGCCAGCAGCTCCAGGGGACAGTACAAATCCTCTGGGGCCAACGTCCTGACTTTC. Translated: CASSSRGQYKSSGANVLTF.

This clone was seen only a few times. V usage is TRBV5-5 and J usage is TRBJ2-5, with 7 positions matching TRBD1. Germline V gene sequence: CDR1 SGHKS, CDR2 YYEKEE (reference sequence). The CDR3 is 15 residues long. V was clipped by 0 bases and J by 5 bases; unmatched bases: 7. CDR3: CASSLDPGGEETQYF. The CDR3 bases are TGTGCCAGCAGCTTGGATCCAGGGGGAGAGGAGACCCAGTACTTC.

The V call is TRBV7-8, the J call TRBJ1-1; 9 bases fit TRBD1. The junction had 8 bases not matched to a gene; V was cut back by 4 bases and J by 8 bases. From germline, CDR1 is SGHVS and CDR2 FQNEAQ. The CDR3 runs to 14 residues. The CDR3 sequence is CASSYTTGGLEAFF. In DNA, the CDR3 is TGTGCCAGCAGCTATACTACAGGGGGCCTGGAAGCTTTCTTT. The whole variable domain, filled in from reference TRBV7-8 and TRBJ1-1, reads GAGVSQSPRYKVAKRGQDVALRCDPISGHVSLFWYQQALGQGPEFLTYFQNEAQLDKSGLPSDRFFAERPEGSVSTLKIQRTQQEDSAVYLCASSYTTGGLEAFFGQGTRLTVV.

This clone was counted between two and nine times. The chain recombines TRBV4-1 with TRBJ1-1; weak D call: TRBD1 (5 bases). CDR3 size: 17 residues. With 3 bases removed from V and 0 bases from J, the gap between germline ends came to 17 bases. The V gene's germline CDR1 is MGHRA and CDR2 YSYEKL. CDR3 nucleotide sequence: TGCGCCAGCAGCCAGACCCCCAGGGCTACTATGAACACTGAAGCTTTCTTT. Protein sequence: CASSQTPRATMNTEAFF.

This chain connects TRBV9 to TRBJ1-2; 9 bases line up with TRBD1. J was trimmed by 3 bases and V by 3 bases; bases with no gene match: 6. Germline CDR1 reads SGDLS; CDR2 reads YYNGEE. The CDR3 is made up of 15 amino acids. For the CDR3, the DNA is TGTGCCAGCAGCGACAAGCGGACAGGGGACTATGGCTACACCTTC. Translating it yields CASSDKRTGDYGYTF. Full variable domain (rest looked up from reference TRBV9 and TRBJ1-2): DSGVTQTPKHLITATGQRVTLRCSPRSGDLSVYWYQQSLDQGLQFLIQYYNGEERAKGNILERFSAQQFPDLHSELNLSSLELGDSALYFCASSDKRTGDYGYTFGSGTRLTVV.

This sequence joins TRBV5-1 and TRBJ2-1; 12 bases match TRBD1. The length of the CDR3 is 15 residues. Trimming removed 4 bases from V and 9 bases from J; junction bases left unmatched: 8. Germline V lookup: CDR1 SGHRS, CDR2 YFSETQ. The CDR3 DNA sequence: TGCGCCAGCAGCGGTGGGACAGGGGGCGCGGGTGAGCAGTTCTTC. The encoded protein is CASSGGTGGAGEQFF.

This sequence joins TRBV29-1 and TRBJ2-5, with 7 bases that match TRBD1. Losses at the gene ends were 8 bases for V and 1 base for J; bases not matched to a gene: 4. The CDR3 runs 12 residues. Per germline, CDR1 SQVTM and CDR2 ANQGSEA. The CDR3 nucleotides read TGCAGCTTCAACAGGGGCCAAGAGACCCAGTACTTC. Translated: CSFNRGQETQYF.

V usage is TRBV7-9 and J usage is TRBJ2-7; 9 bases map to TRBD1. With V trimmed by 1 base and J by 12 bases, 4 bases remained unmatched. Looked up from germline, CDR1 is SEHNR and CDR2 is FQNEAQ (reference sequence). The CDR3 loop spans 12 amino acids. The CDR3 is CASSLDWTGVYF. In nucleotides, the CDR3 is TGTGCCAGCAGCTTAGACTGGACAGGGGTGTACTTC.

The V and J genes are TRBV2 and TRBJ2-7; tentative D call: TRBD1 (5 bases). Germline CDR1 is SNHLY and CDR2 is FYNNEI. The CDR3 sequence is 16 residues long. V lost 6 bases, J lost 2 bases, and 20 bases lay in between. CDR3 bases: TGTGCCAGCAGACCATTGGTGGGGCCAGGGCCCTACGAGCAGTACTTC. Translating gives CASRPLVGPGPYEQYF.

V usage is TRBV19 and J usage is TRBJ1-5, with D possibly TRBD1 on 5 matching bases. This CDR3 comprises 17 residues. The germline V and J ends were trimmed by 5 bases and 0 bases, with 17 bases remaining between them. Germline CDR1 is LNHDA and CDR2 is SQIVND (reference sequence). The CDR3 spells CASSPMHQGRSNQPQHF. CDR3 nucleotides: TGTGCCAGTAGTCCAATGCATCAGGGTCGTAGCAATCAGCCCCAGCATTTT.

The chain carries TRBV28 and TRBJ2-7; 9 positions match TRBD1. V was clipped by 1 base and J by 0 bases; unmatched bases: 4. There are 16 residues in the CDR3. The germline V gene encodes CDR1 MDHEN and CDR2 SYDVKM. The CDR3 sequence is CASSLSGQGTSYEQYF. The DNA for the CDR3 is TGTGCCAGCAGTTTATCAGGACAGGGGACCTCCTACGAGCAGTACTTC. Using reference TRBV28 and TRBJ2-7 for the parts outside the CDR3, the full variable domain is DVKVTQSSRYLVKRTGEKVFLECVQDMDHENMFWYRQDPGLGLRLIYFSYDVKMKEKGDIPEGYSVSREKKERFSLILESASTNQTSMYLCASSLSGQGTSYEQYFGPGTRLTVT.